Listed here are 28 T cell receptor beta chains from one sample, sequenced in a study of cytomegalovirus exposure and HLA in healthy donors. The study ran its PCR with 60 Vbeta and 13 Jbeta primers. Only in-frame clones appear in the TCRdb table, and some are missing; sequencing was by immunoSEQ multiplex PCR. The sample contains 140,000 to 150,000 clones, about four fifths of which appear only once. The sequenced sample was PBMCs. The receptors were gathered from a man in his forties or fifties in good health and CMV-seronegative.

J is TRBJ2-7 and V is TRBV27; 8 positions match TRBD1. Per the germline V gene, CDR1 is MNHEY and CDR2 is SMNVEV (reference sequence). V lost 5 bases to trimming and J lost 2 bases; unmatched junction nucleotides: 2. The CDR3 spans 13 residues. The CDR3 nucleotides read TGTGCCAGCAGTCCGGGACAGGCCTACGAGCAGTACTTC. Encoded protein: CASSPGQAYEQYF.

This clone has a handful of counts. This rearrangement joins TRBV6-6 to TRBJ1-5; the D is unclear. CDR1 and CDR2 from the germline V gene are MNHNY and SVGAGI (reference sequence). The V end was cut by 6 bases, the J end by 4 bases, with 4 bases between. The CDR3 runs to 11 residues. CDR3: CASSPNQPQHF. The CDR3 region has the DNA TGTGCCAGCAGCCCAAATCAGCCCCAGCATTTT.

The V call is TRBV7-2, the J call TRBJ1-2; D gene unclear. V lost 1 base and J 8 bases, leaving 8 bases between the germline ends. The CDR3 has 12 residues. Germline-derived CDR1 and CDR2 are SGHTA and FQGNSA. The CDR3 sequence is CASSLDGRGYTF. CDR3 in DNA: TGTGCCAGCAGCTTAGATGGGAGGGGCTACACCTTC. Combining the CDR3 with reference TRBV7-2 and TRBJ1-2 gives the whole variable domain GAGVSQSPSNKVTEKGKDVELRCDPISGHTALYWYRQSLGQGLEFLIYFQGNSAPDKSGLPSDRFSAERTGGSVSTLTIQRTQQEDSAVYLCASSLDGRGYTFGSGTRLTVV.

The chain carries TRBV14 and TRBJ1-4; D remains unclear. The CDR3 sequence is 15 residues long. Germline-derived CDR1 and CDR2 are SGHDN and FVKESK. Between the trimmed V and J ends, which lost 0 bases and 4 bases, there was a span of 9 bases. CDR3 sequence: CASSQDGDYNEKLFF. The CDR3 DNA reads as TGTGCCAGCAGCCAAGACGGAGATTATAATGAAAAACTGTTTTTT.

This clone was observed a handful of times. Other DNA sequences in the same sample also yield this CDR3. The chain employs TRBV9 and TRBJ1-1; D is unclear. Per germline, CDR1 SGDLS and CDR2 YYNGEE. Trimming stripped 0 bases from V and 5 bases from J, with 8 bases between. This CDR3 has 13 residues. The DNA of the CDR3 is TGTGCCAGCAGCGTAGTTACAAGTACTGAAGCTTTCTTT. This codes for CASSVVTSTEAFF.

The gene calls are TRBV5-1 and TRBJ1-6; a possible D gene is TRBD1 (6 bases). Looked up from germline, CDR1 is SGHRS and CDR2 is YFSETQ. The CDR3 runs 16 residues. V was cut by 4 bases and J by 7 bases, with 18 bases left in between. Here the CDR3 reads CASSPEGGRRNSPLHF. As DNA, the CDR3 is TGCGCCAGCAGCCCGGAGGGGGGGCGGAGAAATTCACCCCTCCACTTT.

The chain is built from TRBV5-1 and TRBJ1-6; weak D call: TRBD1 (5 bases). Germline CDR1 reads SGHRS; CDR2 reads YFSETQ. The CDR3 spans 12 residues. V was trimmed by 2 bases and J by 10 bases, leaving 7 bases between them. CDR3 amino acids: CASSLDSSPLHF. CDR3 in DNA: TGCGCCAGCAGCTTAGACAGCTCACCCCTCCACTTT.

The rearrangement joins TRBV6-1 to TRBJ1-6; 9 bases match TRBD1. The CDR3 has 15 residues. Germline V CDR1 and CDR2: MNHNS, SASEGT. The trim removed 4 bases at V and 9 bases at J, leaving 7 bases unmatched. The DNA of the CDR3 is TGTGCCAGCAGTGGGGACAGGGCCTCTCTTTCACCCCTCCACTTT. Translated: CASSGDRASLSPLHF.

V usage is TRBV7-2 and J usage is TRBJ1-2, with TRBD1 matching 7 bases. Germline V gene sequence: CDR1 SGHTA, CDR2 FQGNSA. V lost 5 bases to trimming and J lost 6 bases; unmatched junction nucleotides: 6. CDR3 length: 13 residues. CDR3 nucleotides: TGTGCCAGCAGCCCTACAGGGGTGGATGGCTACACCTTC. Translating gives CASSPTGVDGYTF.

The chain employs TRBV30 and TRBJ1-5; tentatively, D is TRBD1 (6 bases). The germline V and J ends were trimmed by 2 bases and 4 bases, with 18 bases remaining between them. The CDR3 totals 16 residues. Looked up from germline, CDR1 is GTSNPN and CDR2 is SVGIG (reference sequence). The CDR3 region has the DNA TGTGCCTGGAGTTTGGGGAACAGGGTGGGAAATCAGCCCCAGCATTTT. It translates to CAWSLGNRVGNQPQHF.

V and J are TRBV7-9 and TRBJ1-6, with 7 bases that match TRBD1. Germline assignment: CDR1 SEHNR and CDR2 FQNEAQ (reference sequence). J was trimmed by 6 bases and V by 1 base; bases with no gene match: 3. There are 15 residues in the CDR3. CDR3 in amino acids: CASSLEAGGNSPLHF. CDR3 bases: TGTGCCAGCAGCTTAGAAGCAGGGGGTAATTCACCCCTCCACTTT.

V is TRBV9 and J is TRBJ1-1; TRBD1 matches 7 bases. The CDR3 is 15 amino acids. From germline, CDR1 is SGDLS and CDR2 YYNGEE. Trimming at V came to 4 bases and at J to 1 base, leaving 7 bases not matched to a gene. CDR3 sequence: CASSPTGTENTEAFF. The CDR3 DNA follows: TGTGCCAGCAGCCCAACCGGGACAGAGAACACTGAAGCTTTCTTT.

This clone came up a few times. J is TRBJ2-1 and V is TRBV28, with D tentatively TRBD2 (5 bases). The CDR3 runs 12 residues. Trimming removed 3 bases from V and 7 bases from J, with 7 bases in between. Germline V CDR1 and CDR2: MDHEN, SYDVKM. The CDR3 reads CASSLWENEQFF. The CDR3 coding sequence is TGTGCCAGCAGTTTGTGGGAGAATGAGCAGTTCTTC. Together with reference TRBV28 and TRBJ2-1, the CDR3 gives the full variable domain: DVKVTQSSRYLVKRTGEKVFLECVQDMDHENMFWYRQDPGLGLRLIYFSYDVKMKEKGDIPEGYSVSREKKERFSLILESASTNQTSMYLCASSLWENEQFFGPGTRLTVL.

This clone has a count of ten or more. This chain links TRBV6-6 with TRBJ1-3; 8 nucleotides match TRBD1. Germline trimming cut 6 bases from V and 0 bases from J; bases unmatched to any gene: 4. Per the germline V gene, CDR1 is MNHNY and CDR2 is SVGAGI (reference sequence). This CDR3 is 15 amino acids long. CDR3 in amino acids: CASRPGQVSGNTIYF. The CDR3, as DNA: TGTGCCAGCAGACCGGGACAGGTCTCTGGAAACACCATATATTTT.

This chain links TRBV11-3 with TRBJ1-1, with TRBD1 matching over 7 bases. The CDR3 has 12 residues. V was pared by 5 bases and J by 14 bases, with 11 bases of the junction left unmatched. CDR1 is SGHNT, CDR2 YENEEA, per germline. The CDR3 bases are TGTGCCAGCAGCAAACAGACAGGGATGACCTTCTTT. Protein sequence: CASSKQTGMTFF.

The chain employs TRBV6-1 and TRBJ2-2; 9 nucleotides align to TRBD1. Per germline, CDR1 MNHNS and CDR2 SASEGT. The CDR3 length is 15 residues. V gave up 5 bases and J gave up 6 bases; unmatched junction bases: 7. CDR3 sequence (DNA): TGTGCCAGCAGTTCACAGGGGGCTGGTGCCGGGGAGCTGTTTTTT. Amino acids: CASSSQGAGAGELFF.

The chain carries TRBV6-4 and TRBJ2-3; 13 nucleotides line up with TRBD2. Germline values: CDR1 MRHNA, CDR2 SNTAGT. The V segment lost 0 bases and the J segment 0 bases; nucleotides outside the gene matches: 15. The length of the CDR3 is 22 residues. CDR3 coding DNA: TGTGCCAGCAGTGACTCGAAAGCCCTGACCTCACTAGCGGGGGGGAGCACAGATACGCAGTATTTT. Protein sequence: CASSDSKALTSLAGGSTDTQYF.

The genes are TRBV10-2 and TRBJ2-5, with D maybe TRBD2 (6 bases). This CDR3 has 12 residues. The germline V gene has CDR1 WSHSY and CDR2 SAAADI. V lost 10 bases and J lost 4, with 13 bases in between. Written as DNA, the CDR3 is TGCGCCACGGCGGGGATCGGAGAGACCCAGTACTTC. It is translated as CATAGIGETQYF.

This rearrangement joins TRBV11-2 to TRBJ2-1; 10 bases are a match to TRBD1. The junction had 5 bases not matched to a gene; V was cut back by 5 bases and J by 4 bases. Germline V gene data show CDR1 as SGHAT and CDR2 as FQNNGV. CDR3 length equals 15 residues. CDR3 bases: TGTGCCAGCAGCCCCGGGACAGGGGAGTACAATGAGCAGTTCTTC. This sequence encodes CASSPGTGEYNEQFF.

V gene TRBV7-2 combines with J gene TRBJ1-6; 7 nucleotides match TRBD1. CDR3 length: 15 amino acids. Trimming took 5 bases from V and 9 from J; bases not matched to a gene: 10. The germline CDR1 and CDR2 sequences are SGHTA and FQGNSA. CDR3 residues: CASSPSTGSGSPLHF. The CDR3 bases are TGTGCCAGCAGCCCCTCGACAGGGTCGGGTTCACCCCTCCACTTT.

At least ten counts were recorded for this clone. This chain's CDR3 is CASSEWAGQGQAFF. In DNA form, the CDR3 reads TGTGCCAGCAGTGAATGGGCCGGGCAGGGCCAAGCTTTCTTT. This chain uses TRBV6-1 with TRBJ1-1, with D possibly being TRBD1 (5 bases). This CDR3 has 14 amino acids. Germline V gives CDR1 MNHNS, CDR2 SASEGT. The V end lost 2 bases, the J end lost 9 bases, and 16 bases lay between the germline ends.

CDR3 nucleotide sequence: TGTGCCAGCAGCTCTCCTCCGACAGATACGCAGTATTTT. Translating gives CASSSPPTDTQYF. The chain has TRBV7-3 and TRBJ2-3, with no clear D. Germline-derived CDR1 and CDR2 are SGHTA and FQGTGA. CDR3 length: 13 residues. The V end lost 4 bases, the J end lost 3 bases, and 8 bases lay between the germline ends.

In regard to this clone: The conserved phenylalanine or tryptophan is not found at the CDR3 terminus, so this likely reflects a read error. This chain uses TRBV2 with TRBJ1-6, with D maybe TRBD1 (5 bases). Deletions cut 3 bases from V and 1 base from J, with 7 bases between. This CDR3 comprises 15 residues. CDR1 and CDR2 from the germline V gene are SNHLY and FYNNEI. CDR3: CASSDRESYNSPLHL. DNA for the CDR3: TGTGCCAGCAGTGACAGGGAATCCTATAATTCACCCCTCCACCTT.

This clone appeared a single time. This chain connects TRBV7-5 to TRBJ1-5; TRBD1, the D gene given by the table, was not confirmed from the DNA. TRBV7-5 represents a pseudogene. This CDR3 is 17 amino acids long. The CDR3 coding sequence is TGTGCCAGAAGCCCCTGGGACAGGGGGCGCGTCAATCAGCCCCAGCATTTT. It yields the protein CARSPWDRGRVNQPQHF.

This chain uses TRBV27 with TRBJ1-2; no clear D gene. Germline CDR1 is MNHEY and CDR2 is SMNVEV (reference sequence). The V end was cut by 8 bases, the J end by 4 bases, with 14 bases between. CDR3 length: 13 residues. CDR3 sequence reads: CASRLREGYGYTF. CDR3 nucleotide sequence: TGTGCCAGCCGACTACGCGAGGGCTATGGCTACACCTTC.

This chain connects TRBV2 to TRBJ1-2, with TRBD1 identical over 7 bases. This CDR3 is 14 amino acids long. Germline V CDR1 and CDR2: SNHLY, FYNNEI. V dropped 6 bases and J dropped 0; count of bases not matched to a gene: 4. This chain's CDR3 is CASRQTGTNYGYTF. CDR3 sequence (DNA): TGTGCCAGCAGACAGACAGGGACTAACTATGGCTACACCTTC.

The V call is TRBV14, the J call TRBJ1-6; the match to TRBD1 covers 10 bases. J lost 8 bases, V lost 4 bases, and 11 bases had no gene match. The CDR3 spans 17 residues. From germline, CDR1 is SGHDN and CDR2 FVKESK. The CDR3 here is CASSRGTGARRDSPLHF. CDR3 DNA sequence: TGTGCCAGCAGCCGTGGGACAGGGGCCCGGAGGGATTCACCCCTCCACTTT.

The V and J genes are TRBV21-1 and TRBJ1-4. TRBV21-1 is a recognized pseudogene. The CDR3 covers 16 residues. This CDR3 reads CASSGPRRGHREKLFF. The CDR3, as DNA: TGTGCCAGCAGCGGCCCGAGAAGAGGCCACCGGGAAAAACTGTTTTTT.